Included here is one TCR beta chain sequence, with context. These data come from a study of shared clonotypes between healthy human individuals. Only Caucasian adults living in Nashville, Tennessee made up the donor group. With 3 bases clipped from V and 8 bases from J, the junction kept 10 bases outside the gene matches. CDR1 and CDR2 (germline): SQVTM, ANQGSEA. The CDR3 extends over 15 amino acids. Profiled with immunoSEQ multiplex PCR; TCRdb holds only in-frame clones, not every one. This sample has hundreds of thousands of clones; approximately 79% occur once, and the top ten carry about 1.8%. This TCR derives from a woman aged 25 to 39 in good health. The specimen sequenced was memory CD4+ T cells sorted from blood. Subset described: CD45RA-negative fraction. This chain links TRBV29-1 with TRBJ2-1; TRBD2 matches 10 bases. The CDR3 bases are TGCAGCGTTGACAAGCGGGAGGGAGCCCGGGATGAGCAGTTCTTC. Amino acid sequence: CSVDKREGARDEQFF.